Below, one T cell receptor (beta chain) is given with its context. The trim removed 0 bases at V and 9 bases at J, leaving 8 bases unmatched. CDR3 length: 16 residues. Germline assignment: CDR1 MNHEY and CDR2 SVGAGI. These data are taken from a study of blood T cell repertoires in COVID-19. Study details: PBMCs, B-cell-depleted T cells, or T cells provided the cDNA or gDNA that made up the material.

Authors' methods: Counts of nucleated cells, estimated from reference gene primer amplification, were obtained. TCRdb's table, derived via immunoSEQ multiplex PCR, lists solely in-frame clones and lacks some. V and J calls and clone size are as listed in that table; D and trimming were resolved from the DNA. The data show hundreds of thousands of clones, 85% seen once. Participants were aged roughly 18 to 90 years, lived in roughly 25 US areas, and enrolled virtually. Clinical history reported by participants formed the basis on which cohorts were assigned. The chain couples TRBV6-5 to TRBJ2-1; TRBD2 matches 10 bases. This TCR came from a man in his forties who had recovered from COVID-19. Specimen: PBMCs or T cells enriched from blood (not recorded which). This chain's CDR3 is CASSYSPSGSTTEQFF. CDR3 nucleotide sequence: TGTGCCAGCAGTTACTCCCCTAGCGGGAGTACTACTGAGCAGTTCTTC.